These 25 T cell receptor beta chains share one sample of origin, sequenced in a study of brain T cells in children with intractable seizures. The protocol was immunoSEQ multiplex PCR, while the TCRdb copy is restricted to in-frame clones and leaves out a portion. The table includes fewer than 85,000 clones, about 93% detected once. Source: peripheral blood, taken at surgery. These receptors were collected from a boy in the first two years of life with tuberous sclerosis and intractable seizures.

The chain couples TRBV12-3 or TRBV12-4 to TRBJ2-7, with 9 bases aligning to TRBD1. The CDR3 runs 13 residues. With 6 bases clipped from V and 2 bases from J, the junction kept 2 bases outside the gene matches. CDR3 in amino acids: CASSGQGPYEQYF. For the CDR3, the DNA is TGTGCCAGCAGCGGACAGGGGCCCTACGAGCAGTACTTC.

The chain is built from TRBV28 and TRBJ2-1, with TRBD2 matching 10 bases. The CDR3 loop spans 15 amino acids. CDR1 is MDHEN, CDR2 SYDVKM, per germline. J was trimmed by 4 bases and V by 2 bases; bases with no gene match: 2. The CDR3 sequence is CASSLPSGRYNEQFF. As DNA, the CDR3 is TGTGCCAGCAGTTTACCTAGCGGGAGATACAATGAGCAGTTCTTC.

V is TRBV5-6 and J is TRBJ2-4; the match to TRBD1 covers 11 bases. This CDR3 comprises 16 residues. The J segment lost 3 bases and the V segment lost 4 bases, leaving 6 bases of the junction unmatched. Germline CDR1 is SGHDT and CDR2 is YYEEEE. The CDR3 DNA sequence: TGTGCCAGCAGCCGATTGGGACAGGGGGGCAAAAACATTCAGTACTTC. Its translation is CASSRLGQGGKNIQYF. Filled out from reference TRBV5-6 and TRBJ2-4, the complete variable domain reads DAGVTQSPTHLIKTRGQQVTLRCSPKSGHDTVSWYQQALGQGPQFIFQYYEEEERQRGNFPDRFSGHQFPNYSSELNVNALLLGDSALYLCASSRLGQGGKNIQYFGAGTRLSVL.

This chain connects TRBV6-5 to TRBJ2-1, with TRBD2 matching 8 bases. V lost 8 bases and J lost 8; bases outside the gene matches: 14. Germline lookup yields CDR1 MNHEY and CDR2 SVGAGI. This CDR3 has 15 residues. In nucleotides, the CDR3 is TGTGCCAGCCAACCGGGGGGGTACGGCGGCGATGAGCAGTTCTTC. Translation: CASQPGGYGGDEQFF.

The chain joins TRBV4-2 to TRBJ1-3, with TRBD1 matching over 9 bases. With V trimmed by 2 bases and J by 0 bases, 5 bases remained unmatched. CDR1 and CDR2 from the germline V gene are LGHNA and YNFKEQ. This CDR3 region has 17 residues. CDR3 sequence: CASSQWDRDLSGNTIYF. The CDR3 coding sequence is TGTGCCAGCAGCCAATGGGACAGGGACCTCTCTGGAAACACCATATATTTT.

This clone occurred once. The chain's CDR3 is CASSLVQREETQYF. Written as DNA, the CDR3 is TGCGCCAGCAGCTTGGTCCAGCGGGAAGAGACCCAGTACTTC. The chain couples TRBV5-1 to TRBJ2-5; a weak D match, TRBD2 (6 bases). Germline V gene sequence: CDR1 SGHRS, CDR2 YFSETQ. CDR3 length equals 14 residues. Trimming removed 0 bases at V and 3 bases at J, with 9 bases between.

V gene TRBV6-5 combines with J gene TRBJ1-5; tentative D call: TRBD1 (5 bases). Germline CDR1 MNHEY, CDR2 SVGAGI. CDR3 length: 14 residues. Trimming shortened V by 5 bases and J by 0 bases, and 8 bases separated the two germline ends. CDR3 bases: TGTGCCAGCAGTAGACAGTATAGCAATCAGCCCCAGCATTTT. Encoded protein: CASSRQYSNQPQHF.

The chain is built from TRBV9 and TRBJ1-3, with D uncertain. With 2 bases removed from V and 0 bases from J, the gap between germline ends came to 15 bases. The length of the CDR3 is 17 residues. The germline V gene has CDR1 SGDLS and CDR2 YYNGEE. The CDR3 region has the DNA TGTGCCAGCAGCGTCCGGGTGGGGAGGGACTCTGGAAACACCATATATTTT. As protein: CASSVRVGRDSGNTIYF.

V usage is TRBV4-2 and J usage is TRBJ2-2; possibly TRBD1 or TRBD2 for D (7 bases each). This CDR3 contains 17 residues. Germline CDR1 reads LGHNA; CDR2 reads YNFKEQ. V lost 0 bases, J lost 6 bases, and 17 bases lay in between. The CDR3 protein is CASSQDQVTGRAGELFF. CDR3 DNA: TGTGCCAGCAGCCAAGACCAAGTGACAGGGAGGGCCGGGGAGCTGTTTTTT.

Comment on this clone: Other DNA sequences in the sample encode the same CDR3. V usage is TRBV19 and J usage is TRBJ1-5; no firm D call. Germline V gives CDR1 LNHDA, CDR2 SQIVND (reference sequence). This CDR3 comprises 13 residues. Trimming took 1 base from V and 4 from J, leaving 5 bases between them. DNA of the CDR3: TGTGCCAGTAGTATAGGCGGGAATCAGCCCCAGCATTTT. Its protein is CASSIGGNQPQHF. The entire variable domain, with the rest obtained from reference TRBV19 and TRBJ1-5, is as follows: DGGITQSPKYLFRKEGQNVTLSCEQNLNHDAMYWYRQDPGQGLRLIYYSQIVNDFQKGDIAEGYSVSREKKESFPLTVTSAQKNPTAFYLCASSIGGNQPQHFGDGTRLSIL.

The chain recombines TRBV2 with TRBJ1-1; 7 bases are shared with TRBD1. The trim removed 7 bases at V and 0 bases at J, leaving 17 bases unmatched. Per the germline V gene, CDR1 is SNHLY and CDR2 is FYNNEI. CDR3 length equals 18 residues. CDR3 bases: TGTGCCAGCACCGTCATTTGTGACAGGGACTGGATGAACACTGAAGCTTTCTTT. Residues: CASTVICDRDWMNTEAFF.

The rearrangement joins TRBV19 to TRBJ2-1; TRBD2 aligns across 10 bases. The CDR3 runs 16 residues. Looked up from germline, CDR1 is LNHDA and CDR2 is SQIVND (reference sequence). The V segment lost 7 bases and the J segment 2 bases; nucleotides outside the gene matches: 8. The CDR3 loop is CASNDQSGRAYNEQFF. In DNA, the CDR3 is TGTGCCAGTAATGATCAGAGCGGGAGGGCCTACAATGAGCAGTTCTTC.

The chain has TRBV6-1 and TRBJ2-6, with D tentatively TRBD2 (5 bases). This CDR3 spans 17 amino acids. The V end lost 3 bases, the J end lost 0 bases, and 12 bases lay between the germline ends. Germline V lookup: CDR1 MNHNS, CDR2 SASEGT. The CDR3 DNA reads TGTGCCAGCAGTGATCACGGGAATCCCTCTGGGGCCAACGTCCTGACTTTC. The encoded protein is CASSDHGNPSGANVLTF.

The genes are TRBV19 and TRBJ2-7; 7 bases are a match to TRBD1. The junction had 8 bases not matched to a gene; V was cut back by 6 bases and J by 3 bases. The V gene's germline CDR1 is LNHDA and CDR2 SQIVND (reference sequence). The CDR3 covers 14 residues. The CDR3 coding sequence is TGTGCCAGTAGGACCGACCAGGGGGACTACGAGCAGTACTTC. It yields the protein CASRTDQGDYEQYF.

This clone was seen only once. The chain links TRBV6-5 to TRBJ2-5; TRBD2 is a possible D gene (7 bases). In germline, CDR1 is MNHEY, CDR2 SVGAGI. This CDR3 contains 15 residues. Trimming removed 5 bases at V and 5 bases at J, with 18 bases between. The CDR3 nucleotides are TGTGCCAGCAGTCCCTGGGCGGGGGCGGCGGAGACCCAGTACTTC. This translates into CASSPWAGAAETQYF.

CDR3 residues: CASSPIGGTSSGANVLTF. The CDR3 nucleotides are TGTGCCAGCAGCCCTATTGGCGGCACGAGCTCTGGGGCCAACGTCCTGACTTTC. The V gene is TRBV7-8, the J gene TRBJ2-6; D not resolved. Germline V lookup: CDR1 SGHVS, CDR2 FQNEAQ. The CDR3 has 18 amino acids. Trimming took off 5 bases at V and 0 bases at J, with 17 bases between the two ends.

The J gene is TRBJ2-1, the V gene TRBV19; 13 bases are a match to TRBD2. V lost 5 bases and J lost 4; bases outside the gene matches: 17. There are 20 residues in the CDR3. Germline CDR1 reads LNHDA; CDR2 reads SQIVND (reference sequence). CDR3 protein: CASSPPFGTSGADLYNEQFF. In DNA form, the CDR3 reads TGTGCCAGTAGTCCTCCGTTCGGGACTAGCGGGGCCGACCTATACAATGAGCAGTTCTTC.

The DNA for the CDR3 is TGTGCCAGCAGTGAAGATATAGGGGACTATGGCTACACCTTC. This codes for CASSEDIGDYGYTF. The rearrangement joins TRBV25-1 to TRBJ1-2; D might be TRBD1 (5 bases). Germline V gene data show CDR1 as MGHDK and CDR2 as SYGVNS. The CDR3 contains 14 residues. Trimming pared 2 bases from V and 3 bases from J, leaving 10 bases between.

This clone was found once. The chain is built from TRBV10-1 and TRBJ1-1; TRBD1 might be the D (6 bases). This CDR3 contains 14 residues. CDR1 and CDR2 (germline): WNHNN, SYGVQD (reference sequence). V lost 6 bases and J 1 base, leaving 12 bases between the germline ends. As DNA, the CDR3 is TGCGCCAGCAGGGCCGGGGGCCCGAACACTGAAGCTTTCTTT. This sequence encodes CASRAGGPNTEAFF.

This chain uses TRBV7-8 with TRBJ1-4; no definite D call. The CDR3 totals 11 residues. Trimming removed 2 bases at V and 6 bases at J, with 1 base between. Germline CDR1 reads SGHVS; CDR2 reads FQNEAQ. CDR3 amino acids: CASSLYEKLFF. CDR3 nucleotide sequence: TGTGCCAGCAGCTTATATGAAAAACTGTTTTTT.

V gene TRBV27 combines with J gene TRBJ2-1; a possible D gene is TRBD1 (6 bases). CDR1 and CDR2 from the germline V gene are MNHEY and SMNVEV (reference sequence). The CDR3 runs to 17 residues. The V end lost 2 bases, the J end lost 3 bases, and 17 bases lay between the germline ends. The CDR3 sequence: CASSLTGAAGDYNEQFF. CDR3 nucleotides: TGTGCCAGCAGTTTAACGGGCGCGGCAGGGGACTACAATGAGCAGTTCTTC.

The V call is TRBV5-4, the J call TRBJ1-2; 7 bases map to TRBD1. J gave up 2 bases and V 2 bases, and 3 bases lay outside the gene matches. CDR3 length equals 14 residues. The V gene's germline CDR1 is SGHNT and CDR2 YYREEE (reference sequence). CDR3 loop: CASSLSGGNYGYTF. The CDR3 DNA is TGTGCCAGCAGCTTATCAGGGGGGAACTATGGCTACACCTTC.

This clone has only one observation. The V and J genes are TRBV18 and TRBJ2-5, with a weak D call TRBD2 (5 bases). The V end lost 3 bases, the J end lost 3 bases, and 8 bases lay between the germline ends. CDR1 and CDR2 (germline): KGHSH, LQKENI. The CDR3 has 13 residues. The CDR3 bases are TGTGCCAGCTCACCGGGAGCGAAAGAGACCCAGTACTTC. Translated, it gives CASSPGAKETQYF.

The J gene is TRBJ1-2, the V gene TRBV10-3; D ambiguous. CDR1 is ENHRY, CDR2 SYGVKD, per germline. Trimming shortened V by 0 bases and J by 4 bases, and 12 bases separated the two germline ends. This CDR3 is built from 15 residues. CDR3 in amino acids: CAISESTGGGYGYTF. CDR3 nucleotides: TGTGCCATCAGTGAGTCGACCGGAGGCGGCTATGGCTACACCTTC.

This clone was detected a few times. The chain is built from TRBV7-9 and TRBJ1-1; TRBD1 might be the D (5 bases). This CDR3 comprises 10 residues. CDR1 is SEHNR, CDR2 FQNEAQ, per germline (reference sequence). The germline V and J ends were trimmed by 8 bases and 6 bases, with 7 bases remaining between them. The CDR3 nucleotides read TGTGCCAGCCGGGGGGCTGAAGCTTTCTTT. It translates to CASRGAEAFF. The complete variable domain, with remaining parts taken from reference TRBV7-9 and TRBJ1-1, reads DTGVSQNPRHKITKRGQNVTFRCDPISEHNRLYWYRQTLGQGPEFLTYFQNEAQLEKSRLLSDRFSAERPKGSFSTLEIQRTEQGDSAMYLCASRGAEAFFGQGTRLTVV.